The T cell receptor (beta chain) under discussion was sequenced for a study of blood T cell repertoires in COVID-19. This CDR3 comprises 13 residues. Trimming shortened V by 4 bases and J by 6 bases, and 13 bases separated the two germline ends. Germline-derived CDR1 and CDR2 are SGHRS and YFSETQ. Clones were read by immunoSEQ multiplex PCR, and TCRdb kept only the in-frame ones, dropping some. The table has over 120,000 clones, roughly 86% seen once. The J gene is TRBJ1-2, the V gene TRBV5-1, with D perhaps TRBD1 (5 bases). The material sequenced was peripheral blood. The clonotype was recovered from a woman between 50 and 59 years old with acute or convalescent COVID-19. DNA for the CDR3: TGCGCCAGCAGCCGCGACTGGGGGGATGGCTACACCTTC. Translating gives CASSRDWGDGYTF.